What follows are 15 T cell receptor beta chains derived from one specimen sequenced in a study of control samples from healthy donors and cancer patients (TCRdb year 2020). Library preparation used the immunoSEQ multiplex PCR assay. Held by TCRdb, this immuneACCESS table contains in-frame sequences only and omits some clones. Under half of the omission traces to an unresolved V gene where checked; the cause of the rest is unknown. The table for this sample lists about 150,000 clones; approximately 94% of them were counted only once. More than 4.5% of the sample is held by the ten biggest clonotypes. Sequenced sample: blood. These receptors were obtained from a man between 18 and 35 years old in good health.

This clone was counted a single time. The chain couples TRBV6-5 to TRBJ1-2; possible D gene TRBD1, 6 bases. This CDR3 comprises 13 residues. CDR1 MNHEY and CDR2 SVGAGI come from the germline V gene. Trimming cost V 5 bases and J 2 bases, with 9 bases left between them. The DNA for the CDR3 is TGTGCCAGCAGTATGGACAGAAACTATGGCTACACCTTC. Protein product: CASSMDRNYGYTF.

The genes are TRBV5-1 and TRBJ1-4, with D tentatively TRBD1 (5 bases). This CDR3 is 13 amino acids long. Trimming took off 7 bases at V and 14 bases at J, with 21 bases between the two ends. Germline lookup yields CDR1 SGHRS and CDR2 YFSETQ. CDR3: CASRGANSGGLFF. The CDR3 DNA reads TGCGCCAGCCGAGGGGCAAACTCGGGCGGTCTGTTTTTT. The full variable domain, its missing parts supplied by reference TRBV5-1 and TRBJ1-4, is KAGVTQTPRYLIKTRGQQVTLSCSPISGHRSVSWYQQTPGQGLQFLFEYFSETQRNKGNFPGRFSGRQFSNSRSEMNVSTLELGDSALYLCASRGANSGGLFFGSGTQLSVL.

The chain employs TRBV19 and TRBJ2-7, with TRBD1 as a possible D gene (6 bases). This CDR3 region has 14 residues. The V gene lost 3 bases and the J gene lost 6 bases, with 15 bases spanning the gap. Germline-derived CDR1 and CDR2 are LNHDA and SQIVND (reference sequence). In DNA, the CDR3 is TGTGCCAGTAGTATTTTCAGGGGCTCGGGCGAGCAGTACTTC. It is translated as CASSIFRGSGEQYF.

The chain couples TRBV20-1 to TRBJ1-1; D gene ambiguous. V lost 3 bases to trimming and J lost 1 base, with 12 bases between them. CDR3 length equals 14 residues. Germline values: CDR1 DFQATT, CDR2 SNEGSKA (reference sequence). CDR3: CSASFAVTNTEAFF. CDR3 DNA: TGCAGTGCTAGTTTCGCAGTCACGAACACTGAAGCTTTCTTT.

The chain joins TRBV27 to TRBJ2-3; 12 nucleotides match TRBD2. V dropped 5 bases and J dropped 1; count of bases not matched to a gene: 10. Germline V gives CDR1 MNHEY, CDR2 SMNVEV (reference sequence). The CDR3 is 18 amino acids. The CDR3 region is CASSVTSGRFMGTDTQYF. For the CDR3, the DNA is TGTGCCAGCAGTGTAACTAGCGGGAGGTTCATGGGCACAGATACGCAGTATTTT.

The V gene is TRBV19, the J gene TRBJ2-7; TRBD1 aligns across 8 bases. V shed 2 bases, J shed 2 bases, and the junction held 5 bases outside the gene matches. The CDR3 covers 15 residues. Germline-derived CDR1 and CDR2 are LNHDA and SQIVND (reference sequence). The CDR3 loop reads CASSISRGRPYEQYF. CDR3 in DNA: TGTGCCAGTAGTATATCCAGGGGGCGTCCCTACGAGCAGTACTTC.

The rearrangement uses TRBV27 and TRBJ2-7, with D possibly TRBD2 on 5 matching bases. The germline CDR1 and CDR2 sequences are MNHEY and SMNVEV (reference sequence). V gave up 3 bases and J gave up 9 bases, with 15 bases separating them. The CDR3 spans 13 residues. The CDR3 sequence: CASSFRAGSGQYF. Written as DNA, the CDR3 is TGTGCCAGCAGTTTTAGGGCAGGCAGCGGGCAGTACTTC.

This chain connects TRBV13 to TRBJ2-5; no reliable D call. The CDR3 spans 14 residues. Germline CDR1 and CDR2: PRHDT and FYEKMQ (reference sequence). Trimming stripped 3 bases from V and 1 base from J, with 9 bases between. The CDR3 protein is CASSFLGSQETQYF. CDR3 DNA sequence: TGTGCCAGCAGCTTTTTGGGAAGCCAAGAGACCCAGTACTTC.

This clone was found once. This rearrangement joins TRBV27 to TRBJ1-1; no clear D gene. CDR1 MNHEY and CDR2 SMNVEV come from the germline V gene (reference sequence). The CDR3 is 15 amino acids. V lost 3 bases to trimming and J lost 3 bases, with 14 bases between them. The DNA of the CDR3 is TGTGCCAGCAGTTTGTCGGTCTTAGCGGACACTGAAGCTTTCTTT. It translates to CASSLSVLADTEAFF.

The CDR3 here is CASSPWGRPGGTDTQYF. The CDR3 DNA is TGTGCCAGCAGCCCCTGGGGCAGGCCCGGAGGCACAGATACGCAGTATTTT. This sequence joins TRBV4-2 and TRBJ2-3; maybe TRBD1 (5 bases). There are 17 residues in the CDR3. The germline V and J ends were trimmed by 4 bases and 1 base, with 18 bases remaining between them. Germline values: CDR1 LGHNA, CDR2 YNFKEQ.

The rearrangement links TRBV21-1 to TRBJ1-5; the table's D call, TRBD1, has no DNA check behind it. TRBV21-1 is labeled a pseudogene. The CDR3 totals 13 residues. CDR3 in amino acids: CASQTGSNQPQHF. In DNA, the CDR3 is TGTGCCAGCCAGACAGGGAGCAATCAGCCCCAGCATTTT.

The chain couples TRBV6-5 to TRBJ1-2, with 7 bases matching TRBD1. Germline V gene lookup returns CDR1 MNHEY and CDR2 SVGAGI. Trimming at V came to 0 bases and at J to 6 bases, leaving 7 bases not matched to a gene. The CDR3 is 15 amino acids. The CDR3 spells CASSYSRGGADGYTF. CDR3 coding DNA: TGTGCCAGCAGTTACTCTAGAGGGGGCGCGGATGGCTACACCTTC.

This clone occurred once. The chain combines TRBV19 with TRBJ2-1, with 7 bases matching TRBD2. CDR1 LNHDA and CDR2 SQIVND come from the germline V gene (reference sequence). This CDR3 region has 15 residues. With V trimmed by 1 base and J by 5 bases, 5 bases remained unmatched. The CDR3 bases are TGTGCCAGTAGTATAGCTCGCGGGAGCAACAATGAGCAGTTCTTC. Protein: CASSIARGSNNEQFF.

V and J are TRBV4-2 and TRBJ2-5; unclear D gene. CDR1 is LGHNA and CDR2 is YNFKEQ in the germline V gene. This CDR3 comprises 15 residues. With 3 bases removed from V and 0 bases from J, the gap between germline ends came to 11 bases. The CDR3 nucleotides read TGTGCCAGCAGCCAGACCCCGACACACCAAGAGACCCAGTACTTC. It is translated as CASSQTPTHQETQYF.

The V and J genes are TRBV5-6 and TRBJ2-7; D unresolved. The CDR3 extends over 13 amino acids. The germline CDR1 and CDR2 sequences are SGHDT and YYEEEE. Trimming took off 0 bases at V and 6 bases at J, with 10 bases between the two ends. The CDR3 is CASSLGTAREQYF. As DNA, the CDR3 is TGTGCCAGCAGCTTGGGTACAGCCCGCGAGCAGTACTTC.